Below are 31 T cell receptor beta chains sequenced from a single sample in a study of metastatic and nonmetastatic thyroid tumors. TCRdb recomputed clones from the PCR reads via MiXCR. The profile shows fewer than 20,000 clones, roughly 3.5% of them singletons. There were no patients who had received any treatment before thyroid surgery. The specimen sequenced was tumor tissue. These receptors originate from a female donor with papillary thyroid cancer or a benign thyroid nodule (not recorded which). Some clones in this sample may be carry-over from other donors' samples.

This chain connects TRBV7-9 to TRBJ2-7; 9 bases map to TRBD2. CDR3 length: 16 residues. Germline assignment: CDR1 SEHNR and CDR2 FQNEAQ (reference sequence). J gave up 2 bases and V 5 bases, and 10 bases lay outside the gene matches. The CDR3 sequence: CASSPSAGGRAYEQYF. The CDR3 DNA is TGTGCCAGCAGCCCCTCGGCAGGCGGGAGGGCCTACGAGCAGTACTTC. Full variable domain (missing parts from reference TRBV7-9 and TRBJ2-7): DTGVSQNPRHKITKRGQNVTFRCDPISEHNRLYWYRQTLGQGPEFLTYFQNEAQLEKSRLLSDRFSAERPKGSFSTLEIQRTEQGDSAMYLCASSPSAGGRAYEQYFGPGTRLTVT.

The chain has TRBV6-1 and TRBJ2-1, with 9 bases fitting TRBD1. V was clipped by 6 bases and J by 7 bases; unmatched bases: 7. The CDR3 length is 14 residues. The germline V gene encodes CDR1 MNHNS and CDR2 SASEGT. DNA for the CDR3: TGTGCCAGCAGCGAACAGGGGGCGGGGAATGAGCAGTTCTTC. As protein: CASSEQGAGNEQFF.

This chain connects TRBV19 to TRBJ1-6; D perhaps matches TRBD1 (5 bases). This CDR3 contains 17 residues. Trimming pared 4 bases from V and 5 bases from J, leaving 18 bases between. Germline V gene data show CDR1 as LNHDA and CDR2 as SQIVND (reference sequence). The CDR3 coding sequence is TGTGCCAGTAGTAGCCAGGGAATACAGGCTCATAATTCACCCCTCCACTTT. Its translation is CASSSQGIQAHNSPLHF.

The chain has TRBV15 and TRBJ1-2; the match to TRBD1 covers 7 bases. The germline CDR1 and CDR2 sequences are LNHNV and YYDKDF (reference sequence). J was trimmed by 4 bases and V by 5 bases; bases with no gene match: 13. The CDR3 covers 16 residues. The CDR3 region is CATSGSLPGQSYGYTF. CDR3 in DNA: TGTGCCACCAGCGGTTCTCTTCCGGGACAGAGCTATGGCTACACCTTC. Full variable domain (rest looked up from reference TRBV15 and TRBJ1-2): DAMVIQNPRYQVTQFGKPVTLSCSQTLNHNVMYWYQQKSSQAPKLLFHYYDKDFNNEADTPDNFQSRRPNTSFCFLDIRSPGLGDTAMYLCATSGSLPGQSYGYTFGSGTRLTVV.

Here the CDR3 reads CASSHYPGLAGGKDTQYF. The CDR3 DNA is TGTGCCAGCAGTCACTACCCGGGACTAGCGGGAGGGAAAGATACGCAGTATTTT. The J gene is TRBJ2-3, the V gene TRBV6-5; 16 bases align to TRBD2. Germline V lookup: CDR1 MNHEY, CDR2 SVGAGI. The CDR3 is 18 residues long. Trimming cost V 5 bases and J 5 bases; bases outside gene matches: 10.

The chain carries TRBV20-1 and TRBJ1-2, with 8 bases fitting TRBD1. The CDR3 has 12 residues. V dropped 5 bases and J dropped 7; count of bases not matched to a gene: 6. Germline V gives CDR1 DFQATT, CDR2 SNEGSKA (reference sequence). The CDR3 protein is CSAAHRGTGYTF. CDR3 in DNA: TGCAGTGCTGCCCACAGGGGGACTGGCTACACCTTC.

This chain connects TRBV7-6 to TRBJ1-1; TRBD1 is a possible D gene (6 bases). V dropped 7 bases and J dropped 4 bases, with 16 bases sitting between them. The CDR3 is 14 residues long. The germline V gene has CDR1 SGHVS and CDR2 FNYEAQ. The CDR3 region has the DNA TGTGCCAGCAACGAGGACAGCTGGGGCACTGAAGCTTTCTTT. Protein: CASNEDSWGTEAFF.

The J gene is TRBJ1-1, the V gene TRBV7-9; no reliable D call. There are 13 residues in the CDR3. The ends were cut back, 5 bases at V and 2 bases at J, with 9 bases in the middle. CDR1 and CDR2 (germline): SEHNR, FQNEAQ (reference sequence). CDR3 sequence: CASSPTKNTEAFF. The CDR3 DNA follows: TGTGCCAGCAGCCCTACGAAAAACACTGAAGCTTTCTTT.

The J gene is TRBJ1-1, the V gene TRBV6-1; 8 bases agree with TRBD1. Trimming cost V 7 bases and J 3 bases; bases outside gene matches: 10. CDR1 MNHNS and CDR2 SASEGT come from the germline V gene. The CDR3 sequence is 15 residues long. The CDR3 region is CASMGQATFHTEAFF. The CDR3 nucleotides are TGTGCCAGCATGGGACAGGCAACTTTCCACACTGAAGCTTTCTTT.

The rearrangement uses TRBV2 and TRBJ2-1; D gene uncertain. CDR3 length equals 13 residues. Trimming pared 5 bases from V and 6 bases from J, leaving 11 bases between. Germline V gives CDR1 SNHLY, CDR2 FYNNEI. For the CDR3, the DNA is TGTGCCAGCAGTAAAGACATGGGCAATGAGCAGTTCTTC. This encodes CASSKDMGNEQFF.

The V call is TRBV6-9, the J call TRBJ2-7; 10 positions match TRBD2. The V gene's germline CDR1 is MNHGY and CDR2 SVAAGI. There are 15 residues in the CDR3. J gave up 3 bases and V 4 bases, and 6 bases lay outside the gene matches. The CDR3 loop is CASSLGSSGSYEQYF. CDR3 coding DNA: TGTGCCAGCAGTTTAGGGTCTAGCGGGAGCTACGAGCAGTACTTC.

The V gene is TRBV3-1, the J gene TRBJ2-6; TRBD1 aligns across 9 bases. The CDR3 length is 19 residues. The J segment lost 2 bases and the V segment lost 4 bases, leaving 12 bases of the junction unmatched. The germline CDR1 and CDR2 sequences are LGHDT and YNNKEL (reference sequence). CDR3 residues: CASSLIPGQGGAGANVLTF. The DNA for the CDR3 is TGTGCCAGCAGCCTTATTCCGGGACAGGGTGGAGCTGGGGCCAACGTCCTGACTTTC.

A few counts support this clone. The genes are TRBV6-2 or TRBV6-3 and TRBJ1-6; 11 nucleotides align to TRBD1. The junction had 10 bases not matched to a gene; V was cut back by 9 bases and J by 9 bases. Germline V gives CDR1 MNHEY, CDR2 SVGEGT. This CDR3 has 15 residues. The CDR3 DNA reads as TGTGCCAGTGGACAGGGGGCTAGCCTATTTTCACCCCTCCACTTT. Translated, it gives CASGQGASLFSPLHF.

This chain connects TRBV20-1 to TRBJ2-7, with TRBD1 matching 12 bases. CDR3 size: 14 residues. The V gene's germline CDR1 is DFQATT and CDR2 SNEGSKA (reference sequence). The J segment lost 7 bases and the V segment lost 1 base, leaving 5 bases of the junction unmatched. The CDR3 bases are TGCAGTGCTAGAGGGGGACAGGGGGCTAGGGAGCAGTACTTC. This gives the protein CSARGGQGAREQYF.

This clone has a handful of counts. The CDR3 region is CASSLGTGELFF. The CDR3 DNA follows: TGTGCCAGCAGCTTAGGCACCGGGGAGCTGTTTTTT. The rearrangement links TRBV11-3 to TRBJ2-2; D gene uncertain. Between the trimmed V and J ends, which lost 1 base and 4 bases, there was a span of 1 base. The CDR3 contains 12 residues. Looked up from germline, CDR1 is SGHNT and CDR2 is YENEEA.

The chain couples TRBV6-1 to TRBJ2-5; TRBD1 might be the D (5 bases). Germline-derived CDR1 and CDR2 are MNHNS and SASEGT. V lost 4 bases and J lost 4, with 10 bases in between. The CDR3 sequence is 13 residues long. The CDR3 coding sequence is TGTGCCAGCAGTGCCAGGGTGGCAGAGACCCAGTACTTC. Amino acids: CASSARVAETQYF.

This clone was counted only a few times. The rearrangement links TRBV7-2 to TRBJ1-2, with 9 bases that match TRBD1. Germline-derived CDR1 and CDR2 are SGHTA and FQGNSA. This CDR3 spans 15 amino acids. V dropped 6 bases and J dropped 3; count of bases not matched to a gene: 8. The CDR3 DNA reads as TGTGCCAGCAGTTCGGGGACAGGGAGAGACTATGGCTACACCTTC. As protein: CASSSGTGRDYGYTF. Together with reference TRBV7-2 and TRBJ1-2, the CDR3 gives the full variable domain: GAGVSQSPSNKVTEKGKDVELRCDPISGHTALYWYRQSLGQGLEFLIYFQGNSAPDKSGLPSDRFSAERTGGSVSTLTIQRTQQEDSAVYLCASSSGTGRDYGYTFGSGTRLTVV.

This clone was detected ten times or more. The V gene is TRBV20-1, the J gene TRBJ2-1; 8 bases fit TRBD2. The ends lost 1 base at V and 4 bases at J; junction bases unmatched: 6. Germline-derived CDR1 and CDR2 are DFQATT and SNEGSKA (reference sequence). CDR3 length: 15 residues. The CDR3 is CSARGGSGIYNEQFF. The CDR3 bases are TGCAGTGCTAGAGGGGGTAGCGGGATTTACAATGAGCAGTTCTTC.

This clone appeared many times. The chain recombines TRBV7-9 with TRBJ2-3; possibly TRBD2 for D (5 bases). The ends were cut back, 2 bases at V and 2 bases at J, with 11 bases in the middle. The CDR3 is made up of 15 amino acids. The germline V gene has CDR1 SEHNR and CDR2 FQNEAQ (reference sequence). The CDR3 DNA reads TGTGCCAGCAGCTTACAGAGGGCTTTCACAGATACGCAGTATTTT. Its translation: CASSLQRAFTDTQYF.

This clone was counted a few times. This rearrangement joins TRBV6-1 to TRBJ2-1; 9 bases align to TRBD1. Germline CDR1 reads MNHNS; CDR2 reads SASEGT. V trimming: 5 bases; J trimming: 6 bases; junction bases outside the gene matches: 8. The CDR3 runs to 15 residues. CDR3 amino acids: CASSTGQGEVNEQFF. The CDR3 DNA is TGTGCCAGCAGTACGGGACAGGGAGAGGTCAATGAGCAGTTCTTC.

About this clone: Germline and junction disagree at one end, which may indicate a read error. This chain connects TRBV28 to TRBJ2-5; TRBD1 agrees at 7 bases. The length of the CDR3 is 17 residues. Germline loops: CDR1 MDHEN, CDR2 SYDVKM. CDR3: CASSLRWSGGPQDTQYF. The CDR3 DNA follows: TGTGCCAGCAGTTTAAGATGGTCAGGGGGACCCCAAGATACCCAGTACTTC. The full variable domain, completed using reference TRBV28 and TRBJ2-5, is DVKVTQSSRYLVKRTGEKVFLECVQDMDHENMFWYRQDPGLGLRLIYFSYDVKMKEKGDIPEGYSVSREKKERFSLILESASTNQTSMYLCASSLRWSGGPQDTQYFGPGTRLLVL.

This clone was recorded a few times. The chain is built from TRBV6-2 or TRBV6-3 and TRBJ2-1; 7 bases fit TRBD2. The CDR3 covers 15 residues. Germline V gives CDR1 MNHEY, CDR2 SVGEGT. V lost 4 bases, J lost 3 bases, and 6 bases stayed unmatched. The CDR3 sequence is CASSSAGAVYNEQFF. The CDR3 DNA sequence: TGTGCCAGCAGTTCGGCGGGAGCCGTCTACAATGAGCAGTTCTTC.

The rearrangement links TRBV5-1 to TRBJ2-2, with TRBD1 identical over 7 bases. The length of the CDR3 is 15 residues. The germline gives CDR1 SGHRS, CDR2 YFSETQ. With 3 bases clipped from V and 2 bases from J, the junction kept 4 bases outside the gene matches. The chain's CDR3 is CASSSRQGNTGELFF. Written as DNA, the CDR3 is TGCGCCAGCAGCTCCCGACAGGGAAACACCGGGGAGCTGTTTTTT.

In this sample, this clone turned up a few times. V is TRBV6-9 and J is TRBJ2-1; D remains ambiguous. The germline CDR1 and CDR2 sequences are MNHGY and SVAAGI. The V and J ends lost 3 bases and 13 bases respectively, with 22 bases between them. The CDR3 runs 15 residues. The CDR3 nucleotides read TGTGCCAGCAGTTACGCGACCTACGGCGCCACAAAACAGTTCTTC. Translating gives CASSYATYGATKQFF.

The gene calls are TRBV24-1 and TRBJ2-2, with TRBD1 matching 8 bases. This CDR3 has 15 amino acids. Germline trimming cut 3 bases from V and 5 bases from J; bases unmatched to any gene: 4. CDR1 is KGHDR and CDR2 is SFDVKD in the germline V gene. The CDR3 sequence: CATSDPTGVTGELFF. CDR3 coding DNA: TGTGCCACCAGTGATCCGACAGGGGTAACCGGGGAGCTGTTTTTT.

This clone came up a few times. V usage is TRBV12-3 or TRBV12-4 and J usage is TRBJ2-5, with D perhaps TRBD2 (6 bases). With 6 bases removed from V and 10 bases from J, the gap between germline ends came to 18 bases. This CDR3 has 13 residues. CDR3 sequence: CASSLLDGGYQYF. Here the CDR3 DNA reads TGTGCCAGCAGCCTTCTGGACGGGGGATACCAGTACTTC.

The V gene is TRBV28, the J gene TRBJ2-7; D is ambiguous. The CDR3 loop spans 10 amino acids. The germline V gene has CDR1 MDHEN and CDR2 SYDVKM. Trimming pared 3 bases from V and 5 bases from J, leaving 2 bases between. This CDR3 reads CASSFHEQYF. The CDR3 coding sequence is TGTGCCAGCAGTTTTCACGAGCAGTACTTC.

This clone ranks as medium-sized. The chain has TRBV7-6 and TRBJ2-5; the match to TRBD2 covers 13 bases. Germline CDR1 is SGHVS and CDR2 is FNYEAQ. The CDR3 contains 18 residues. V lost 4 bases to trimming and J lost 4 bases; unmatched junction nucleotides: 12. The CDR3 loop reads CASSSRGAGLAGRETQYF. Here the CDR3 DNA reads TGTGCCAGCAGCTCTCGAGGGGCGGGACTAGCGGGAAGAGAGACCCAGTACTTC.

By frequency in the sample, this clone is medium-sized (0.01 to 0.1%). The rearrangement links TRBV27 to TRBJ1-4; possible D gene TRBD1, 5 bases. From germline, CDR1 is MNHEY and CDR2 SMNVEV (reference sequence). The CDR3 consists of 15 residues. V gave up 4 bases and J gave up 0 bases, with 9 bases separating them. The DNA for the CDR3 is TGTGCCAGCAGTTGGGGCAGTGCAACTAATGAAAAACTGTTTTTT. It specifies CASSWGSATNEKLFF.

There are a few counts of this clone. This rearrangement joins TRBV7-3 to TRBJ2-3, with TRBD2 identical over 8 bases. The V gene end was trimmed by 6 bases and the J gene end by 3 bases; junction bases not matched to a gene: 11. Per germline, CDR1 SGHTA and CDR2 FQGTGA. The CDR3 spans 16 residues. This CDR3 is CASSSTGGGGTDTQYF. The CDR3 DNA reads as TGTGCCAGCAGTTCAACAGGTGGCGGGGGGACAGATACGCAGTATTTT.

There are a few counts of this clone. The chain joins TRBV2 to TRBJ1-3; possibly TRBD1 for D (5 bases). Germline loops: CDR1 SNHLY, CDR2 FYNNEI. V gave up 6 bases and J gave up 0 bases, with 24 bases separating them. The CDR3 runs 19 residues. As DNA, the CDR3 is TGTGCCAGCAGCCTAGGGGCCTCCCTTAGCCCTATCTCTGGAAACACCATATATTTT. Its translation is CASSLGASLSPISGNTIYF. Using reference TRBV2 and TRBJ1-3 for the parts outside the CDR3, the full variable domain is EPEVTQTPSHQVTQMGQEVILRCVPISNHLYFYWYRQILGQKVEFLVSFYNNEISEKSEIFDDQFSVERPDGSNFTLKIRSTKLEDSAMYFCASSLGASLSPISGNTIYFGEGSWLTVV.